Below, 10 T cell receptor beta chains from the same sample are listed, as sequenced in a study of cytomegalovirus exposure and HLA in healthy donors (dated by TCRdb to between 2016 and 2019). The library relied on the immunoSEQ multiplex PCR assay. A mixture of 60 forward primers for TCR Vbeta segments and 13 reverse primers for TCR Jbeta segments was used in the multiplex PCR. Held by TCRdb, this immuneACCESS table contains in-frame sequences only and omits some clones. Under half of the omission traces to an unresolved V gene where checked; the cause of the rest is unknown. This sample holds 35,000 to 45,000 clones; about half were observed only once. The ten largest account for approximately 6% of the sample. The sample taken for sequencing was PBMCs. All receptors derive from a man aged 60 to 75 in good health and CMV-seronegative.

The chain uses TRBV2 and TRBJ2-5; possibly TRBD1 for D (5 bases). The CDR3 runs to 13 residues. Germline CDR1 is SNHLY and CDR2 is FYNNEI. Trimming cost V 7 bases and J 4 bases, with 13 bases left between them. Here the CDR3 reads CASTPDSGETQYF. The DNA of the CDR3 is TGTGCCAGCACCCCCGACAGTGGAGAGACCCAGTACTTC.

This sequence joins TRBV19 and TRBJ1-1; D is possibly TRBD1 (6 bases). V lost 3 bases and J lost 7, with 15 bases in between. Germline V CDR1 and CDR2: LNHDA, SQIVND (reference sequence). The CDR3 is 14 residues long. The CDR3 protein is CASSMNRVSREAFF. The CDR3 DNA follows: TGTGCCAGTAGTATGAACAGGGTAAGCCGTGAAGCTTTCTTT.

The chain couples TRBV30 to TRBJ1-5; tentative D call: TRBD1 (5 bases). V was clipped by 0 bases and J by 2 bases, with 8 bases between them. The V gene's germline CDR1 is GTSNPN and CDR2 SVGIG (reference sequence). This CDR3 region has 14 residues. CDR3 coding DNA: TGTGCCTGGAGTGTACAAGGGGGCAATCAGCCCCAGCATTTT. This gives the protein CAWSVQGGNQPQHF.

V usage is TRBV7-9 and J usage is TRBJ2-6; TRBD1 aligns across 8 bases. Germline lookup yields CDR1 SEHNR and CDR2 FQNEAQ (reference sequence). Losses at the gene ends were 11 bases for V and 4 bases for J; bases not matched to a gene: 13. The CDR3 length is 16 residues. The CDR3 bases are TGTGCCGCGGCGGAATGGACAGGGTCCGGGGCCAACGTCCTGACTTTC. Translating gives CAAAEWTGSGANVLTF.

This chain uses TRBV2 with TRBJ2-2; 7 nucleotides line up with TRBD1. The junction had 7 bases not matched to a gene; V was cut back by 8 bases and J by 4 bases. From germline, CDR1 is SNHLY and CDR2 FYNNEI. This CDR3 region has 14 residues. The CDR3, as DNA: TGTGCCAGCGCAGGGGCAGGGGGCACCGGGGAGCTGTTTTTT. This gives the protein CASAGAGGTGELFF.

By share of the sample, this clone is medium-sized. The V gene is TRBV30, the J gene TRBJ1-4; a possible D gene is TRBD1 (6 bases). From germline, CDR1 is GTSNPN and CDR2 SVGIG (reference sequence). V shed 3 bases and J shed 5 bases, with 22 bases lying between them. The CDR3 consists of 17 residues. The chain's CDR3 is CAWSPASLDRRNEKLFF. The CDR3 DNA follows: TGTGCCTGGAGCCCCGCCTCGTTAGACAGGCGAAATGAAAAACTGTTTTTT. Complete variable domain (other parts from reference TRBV30 and TRBJ1-4): SQTIHQWPATLVQPVGSPLSLECTVEGTSNPNLYWYRQAAGRGLQLLFYSVGIGQISSEVPQNLSASRPQDRQFILSSKKLLLSDSGFYLCAWSPASLDRRNEKLFFGSGTQLSVL.

The chain is built from TRBV27 and TRBJ2-7, with D possibly being TRBD1 (5 bases). The CDR3 has 13 amino acids. V lost 2 bases, J lost 2 bases, and 7 bases lay in between. Germline V lookup: CDR1 MNHEY, CDR2 SMNVEV (reference sequence). CDR3 nucleotide sequence: TGTGCCAGCAGTTTACAGGGAACCTACGAGCAGTACTTC. It specifies CASSLQGTYEQYF.

In its sample, this clone was seen once. This sequence joins TRBV6-5 and TRBJ1-2, with 10 bases fitting TRBD1. Germline lookup yields CDR1 MNHEY and CDR2 SVGAGI. The ends lost 4 bases at V and 8 bases at J; junction bases unmatched: 10. The CDR3 is 15 residues long. In DNA form, the CDR3 reads TGTGCCAGCAGTTCAGCCGGGACAGGGGCGCGGGGCTACACCTTC. Encoded protein: CASSSAGTGARGYTF.

The chain's CDR3 is CAYSGRYEQYF. The CDR3 bases are TGTGCCTACTCCGGGAGGTACGAGCAGTACTTC. The chain joins TRBV30 to TRBJ2-7; 7 bases align to TRBD2. Per the germline V gene, CDR1 is GTSNPN and CDR2 is SVGIG (reference sequence). Unmatched junction bases numbered 4, after V lost 7 bases and J lost 4 bases. This CDR3 comprises 11 residues.

This clone was seen only a few times. This chain joins TRBV6-5 and TRBJ2-7; no clear D gene. The CDR3 extends over 14 amino acids. Deletions cut 6 bases from V and 0 bases from J, with 12 bases between. In germline, CDR1 is MNHEY, CDR2 SVGAGI. The CDR3 bases are TGTGCCAGCAGGAAGATCGACACCTCCTACGAGCAGTACTTC. Amino acid sequence: CASRKIDTSYEQYF.